The T cell receptor beta chain described here comes from a study of CD8 T cells in Susac syndrome. With random hexamers, reverse transcription was performed on about 0.45 to 1 ug of RNA. TCRdb reprocessed the immunoSEQ multiplex PCR reads via MiXCR and lists one record per CDR3 protein. Of around 130,000 distinct CDR3 sequences in the sample, 94% were seen once. The CDR3 extends over 15 amino acids. Germline V gene lookup returns CDR1 SGHTA and CDR2 FQGNSA. V was pared by 4 bases and J by 1 base, with 14 bases between. The chain couples TRBV7-2 to TRBJ2-7; a weak D match, TRBD1 (5 bases). The source of this sequence is a human donor with multiple sclerosis. Sequencing was carried out using CD4+ T cells from PBMCs. The CDR3 DNA reads TGTGCCAGCAGCTCCCAGACAGCCGGATCCTACGAGCAGTACTTC. Translated, it gives CASSSQTAGSYEQYF.